The T cell receptor beta chain described here comes from a study of blood T cell repertoires in COVID-19. Produced via immunoSEQ multiplex PCR; TCRdb's table is partial and in-frame only. The data contain 170,000 or so clones, approximately 79% of them seen just once; the ten biggest clones take up less than 30%. The table lists this clone with a count of one. Trimming left V 7 bases short and J 2 bases short, with 10 bases between. CDR3 length equals 12 residues. Germline V gene data show CDR1 as SQVTM and CDR2 as ANQGSEA. This TCR came from a woman in her 70s with acute or convalescent COVID-19. This chain joins TRBV29-1 and TRBJ2-3; the D gene is possibly TRBD1 (6 bases). The sample consisted of peripheral blood. In DNA, the CDR3 is TGCAGCGCCACAGGGCCCACAGATACGCAGTATTTT. Translated: CSATGPTDTQYF.